These 12 T cell receptor beta chains were all obtained from the same sample, sequenced in a study of cytomegalovirus exposure and HLA in healthy donors. PCR amplification relied on 60 Vbeta primers (plus 13 Jbeta primers). Some clones are missing from TCRdb's copy, which holds only in-frame ones; the method was immunoSEQ multiplex PCR. The sample lists more than 80,000 clones, about 89% occurring once. The sequenced sample was PBMCs. Receptor source: a man aged 25-45 years in good health and CMV-seropositive.

V usage is TRBV7-6 and J usage is TRBJ2-1, with 10 bases that match TRBD2. V was clipped by 5 bases and J by 11 bases; unmatched bases: 12. The CDR3 is 15 amino acids. Germline V lookup: CDR1 SGHVS, CDR2 FNYEAQ. CDR3 sequence reads: CASSTRVSSGGKQFF. CDR3 DNA sequence: TGTGCCAGCAGCACTAGGGTGTCTAGCGGGGGCAAGCAGTTCTTC.

The chain is built from TRBV5-4 and TRBJ1-2, with 11 positions matching TRBD1. There are 15 residues in the CDR3. J gave up 4 bases and V 3 bases, and 5 bases lay outside the gene matches. CDR1 is SGHNT and CDR2 is YYREEE in the germline V gene (reference sequence). The CDR3 sequence is CASSSDRGHAYGYTF. The CDR3 coding sequence is TGTGCCAGCAGCTCGGACAGGGGGCATGCCTATGGCTACACCTTC.

The CDR3 DNA is TGTGCCAGCATGTCGAGCGGGAGGTCCTACGAGCAGTACTTC. It is translated as CASMSSGRSYEQYF. The chain employs TRBV27 and TRBJ2-7; 9 bases fit TRBD2. CDR3 size: 14 residues. Germline V gene lookup returns CDR1 MNHEY and CDR2 SMNVEV (reference sequence). V shed 7 bases, J shed 1 base, and the junction held 5 bases outside the gene matches.

Points on this clone: The CDR3 does not close with the conserved phenylalanine or tryptophan, likely indicating a read error. V is TRBV7-2 and J is TRBJ1-2; 7 bases agree with TRBD1. With 2 bases clipped from V and 6 bases from J, the junction kept 3 bases outside the gene matches. The CDR3 runs 13 residues. The germline gives CDR1 SGHTA, CDR2 FQGNSA. Here the CDR3 reads CASSLQQGHGYTL. DNA for the CDR3: TGTGCCAGCAGCTTACAACAGGGGCATGGCTACACCCTC.

The rearrangement links TRBV5-4 to TRBJ2-7; 9 bases line up with TRBD1. Germline loops: CDR1 SGHNT, CDR2 YYREEE (reference sequence). This CDR3 comprises 15 residues. The J segment lost 4 bases and the V segment lost 4 bases, leaving 9 bases of the junction unmatched. For the CDR3, the DNA is TGTGCCAGCAGCCCACCGGGACAGGGTATATACGAGCAGTACTTC. It yields the protein CASSPPGQGIYEQYF.

The V call is TRBV28, the J call TRBJ2-7; possible D gene TRBD2, 5 bases. Trimming took off 3 bases at V and 3 bases at J, with 21 bases between the two ends. The CDR3 length is 17 residues. Germline CDR1 is MDHEN and CDR2 is SYDVKM. The CDR3 bases are TGTGCCAGCAGTTTCCGATCCGGGCTAGCCGGGCTCTACGAGCAGTACTTC. The encoded protein is CASSFRSGLAGLYEQYF.

V and J are TRBV4-1 and TRBJ1-3; maybe TRBD1 (5 bases). The V end lost 0 bases, the J end lost 5 bases, and 11 bases lay between the germline ends. This CDR3 is built from 15 residues. CDR1 is MGHRA, CDR2 YSYEKL, per germline. CDR3 bases: TGCGCCAGCAGCCAAGACCTCAGGGCGCGAAACACCATATATTTT. This encodes CASSQDLRARNTIYF.

V usage is TRBV5-1 and J usage is TRBJ2-5, with 7 bases matching TRBD1. The V segment lost 1 base and the J segment 2 bases; nucleotides outside the gene matches: 5. CDR1 is SGHRS, CDR2 YFSETQ, per germline. The CDR3 contains 15 residues. CDR3 coding DNA: TGCGCCAGCAGCTTGTCTAGGGACAGACAAGAGACCCAGTACTTC. This gives the protein CASSLSRDRQETQYF.

The chain joins TRBV15 to TRBJ1-1; D unresolved. V was pared by 0 bases and J by 0 bases, with 5 bases between. This CDR3 is built from 14 residues. Germline loops: CDR1 LNHNV, CDR2 YYDKDF (reference sequence). The CDR3 protein is CATSRDQMNTEAFF. The CDR3 nucleotides are TGTGCCACCAGCAGAGATCAAATGAACACTGAAGCTTTCTTT.

This chain connects TRBV4-1 to TRBJ2-1; 7 bases map to TRBD2. CDR3 size: 14 residues. V lost 0 bases, J lost 8 bases, and 4 bases stayed unmatched. The germline gives CDR1 MGHRA, CDR2 YSYEKL. This chain's CDR3 is CASSQEGGFDEQFF. CDR3 nucleotides: TGCGCCAGCAGCCAAGAGGGGGGGTTCGATGAGCAGTTCTTC.

This clone was counted only a few times. This rearrangement joins TRBV14 to TRBJ2-3, with 9 bases aligning to TRBD2. Germline V gene lookup returns CDR1 SGHDN and CDR2 FVKESK. V was pared by 2 bases and J by 1 base, with 4 bases of the junction left unmatched. This CDR3 is built from 16 residues. The CDR3 protein is CASSQNSGSGTDTQYF. The CDR3 region has the DNA TGTGCCAGCAGCCAAAATAGCGGGAGTGGCACAGATACGCAGTATTTT.

This chain uses TRBV2 with TRBJ2-2, with a tentative D call TRBD1 (6 bases). In germline, CDR1 is SNHLY, CDR2 FYNNEI. Deletions cut 7 bases from V and 4 bases from J, with 13 bases between. This CDR3 is 14 amino acids long. CDR3 DNA: TGTGCCAGCATACAGGGAGAGGTCACCGGGGAGCTGTTTTTT. Its translation is CASIQGEVTGELFF.